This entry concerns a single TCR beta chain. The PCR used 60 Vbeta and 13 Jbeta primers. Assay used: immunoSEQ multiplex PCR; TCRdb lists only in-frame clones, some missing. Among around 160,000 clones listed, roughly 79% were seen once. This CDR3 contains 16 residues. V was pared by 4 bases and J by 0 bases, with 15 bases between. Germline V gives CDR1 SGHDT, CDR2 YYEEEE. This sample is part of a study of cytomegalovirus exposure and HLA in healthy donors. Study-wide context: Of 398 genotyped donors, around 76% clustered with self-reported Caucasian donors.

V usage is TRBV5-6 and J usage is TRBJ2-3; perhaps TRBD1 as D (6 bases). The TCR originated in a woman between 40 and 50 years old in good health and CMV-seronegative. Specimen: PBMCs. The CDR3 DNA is TGTGCCAGCAGCCTCTGGACAGCCGTCAGCACAGATACGCAGTATTTT. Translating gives CASSLWTAVSTDTQYF.